These 13 T cell receptor beta chains originate from one sample sequenced in a study of blood T cell repertoires in COVID-19. The data were produced by immunoSEQ multiplex PCR, yet TCRdb's version contains in-frame clones alone and is incomplete. The sample holds roughly 260,000 clones, more than 80% seen once. Input material: peripheral blood. All receptors come from a woman between 40 and 55 years old with acute or convalescent COVID-19.

The gene calls are TRBV11-2 and TRBJ1-1; D is perhaps TRBD1 (5 bases). V gave up 1 base and J gave up 7 bases, with 10 bases separating them. The germline V gene encodes CDR1 SGHAT and CDR2 FQNNGV. The CDR3 runs to 13 residues. The DNA of the CDR3 is TGTGCCAGCAGCTTAGGGGGGGGAATTGAAGCTTTCTTT. It codes for CASSLGGGIEAFF.

The gene calls are TRBV3-1 (or the pseudogene TRBV3-2) and TRBJ2-5; TRBD1 aligns across 7 bases. V was clipped by 4 bases and J by 2 bases; unmatched bases: 7. The CDR3 sequence is 15 residues long. Germline loops: CDR1 LGHDT, CDR2 YNNKEL (reference sequence). CDR3 residues: CASSPRDSKQETQYF. CDR3 DNA: TGTGCCAGCAGCCCCCGGGACAGCAAACAAGAGACCCAGTACTTC.

The chain uses TRBV13 and TRBJ1-3; tentative D call: TRBD1 (5 bases). V was trimmed by 2 bases and J by 0 bases, leaving 14 bases between them. The CDR3 sequence is 17 residues long. Germline CDR1 is PRHDT and CDR2 is FYEKMQ (reference sequence). CDR3 loop: CASSLSRTSLSGNTIYF. The CDR3 DNA follows: TGTGCCAGCAGCTTATCTCGGACAAGCCTCTCTGGAAACACCATATATTTT.

The chain has TRBV3-1 (or the pseudogene TRBV3-2) and TRBJ2-7; perhaps TRBD2 as D (6 bases). Germline V gene data show CDR1 as LGHDT and CDR2 as YNNKEL (reference sequence). Deletions cut 1 base from V and 5 bases from J, with 12 bases between. The length of the CDR3 is 14 residues. As DNA, the CDR3 is TGTGCCAGCAGCCAAGCTACTGGAGGGCACGAGCAGTACGTC. Amino acid sequence: CASSQATGGHEQYV.

In regard to this clone: The sample carries other DNA sequences with the same CDR3. CDR3 residues: CASSQMGGTEAFF. Here the CDR3 DNA reads TGTGCCAGCAGCCAAATGGGGGGAACTGAAGCTTTCTTT. The chain carries TRBV3-1 (or the pseudogene TRBV3-2) and TRBJ1-1, with D perhaps matching TRBD1 (5 bases). Per the germline V gene, CDR1 is LGHDT and CDR2 is YNNKEL (reference sequence). The CDR3 loop spans 13 amino acids. V was cut by 2 bases and J by 5 bases, with 9 bases left in between.

The chain employs TRBV7-9 and TRBJ2-3; no firm D call. CDR3 length equals 12 residues. The V end lost 3 bases, the J end lost 7 bases, and 8 bases lay between the germline ends. Germline V gene lookup returns CDR1 SEHNR and CDR2 FQNEAQ (reference sequence). Here the CDR3 reads CASSFYSHTQYF. The CDR3 coding sequence is TGTGCCAGCAGCTTTTACAGTCATACGCAGTATTTT. The full variable domain, rest sourced from reference TRBV7-9 and TRBJ2-3, is DTGVSQNPRHKITKRGQNVTFRCDPISEHNRLYWYRQTLGQGPEFLTYFQNEAQLEKSRLLSDRFSAERPKGSFSTLEIQRTEQGDSAMYLCASSFYSHTQYFGPGTRLTVL.

The chain couples TRBV5-1 to TRBJ2-5; 7 bases line up with TRBD2. Germline V gene sequence: CDR1 SGHRS, CDR2 YFSETQ. This CDR3 has 14 amino acids. V was pared by 7 bases and J by 5 bases, with 11 bases of the junction left unmatched. The CDR3 DNA sequence: TGCGCCAGCCAAAACTGGGAGGGACGGGAGACCCAGTACTTC. It translates to CASQNWEGRETQYF.

This clone was picked up a small number of times. J is TRBJ2-6 and V is TRBV2, with TRBD1 matching 7 bases. There are 17 residues in the CDR3. CDR1 and CDR2 (germline): SNHLY, FYNNEI. V was clipped by 5 bases and J by 0 bases; unmatched bases: 7. CDR3 loop: CASSNRDSRSGANVLTF. The CDR3 bases are TGTGCCAGCAGTAACCGGGACAGCCGCTCTGGGGCCAACGTCCTGACTTTC.

This clone is a singleton in its sample. The chain has TRBV7-2 and TRBJ2-3, with D maybe TRBD2 (6 bases). CDR1 SGHTA and CDR2 FQGNSA come from the germline V gene. V dropped 5 bases and J dropped 0 bases, with 12 bases sitting between them. The CDR3 loop spans 15 amino acids. CDR3 sequence reads: CASSPRGTSTDTQYF. The DNA of the CDR3 is TGTGCCAGCAGCCCTAGAGGGACTAGCACAGATACGCAGTATTTT.

This chain links TRBV25-1 with TRBJ1-1; unclear D gene. This CDR3 contains 11 residues. Trimming took 7 bases from V and 8 from J, leaving 11 bases between them. CDR1 and CDR2 (germline): MGHDK, SYGVNS. The CDR3 is CASIRTGEAFF. The CDR3 DNA reads TGTGCCAGCATTCGAACCGGGGAAGCTTTCTTT.

In this sample, this clone turned up a few times. The chain uses TRBV2 and TRBJ1-1, with D hard to call. Germline V gene data show CDR1 as SNHLY and CDR2 as FYNNEI. V gave up 5 bases and J gave up 3 bases, with 10 bases separating them. The CDR3 sequence is 13 residues long. CDR3 in DNA: TGTGCCAGCAGTCAAGGGAGGGACACTGAAGCTTTCTTT. It is translated as CASSQGRDTEAFF.

CDR3 DNA: TGTGCCAGCTCACGAGGACAGAACTATGGCTACACCTTC. It codes for CASSRGQNYGYTF. The V and J genes are TRBV18 and TRBJ1-2; perhaps TRBD1 as D (6 bases). Trimming stripped 4 bases from V and 2 bases from J, with 8 bases between. The CDR3 has 13 residues. The germline V gene encodes CDR1 KGHSH and CDR2 LQKENI. The full variable domain, completed using reference TRBV18 and TRBJ1-2, is NAGVMQNPRHLVRRRGQEARLRCSPMKGHSHVYWYRQLPEEGLKFMVYLQKENIIDESGMPKERFSAEFPKEGPSILRIQQVVRGDSAAYFCASSRGQNYGYTFGSGTRLTVV.

This clone was seen once. The chain has TRBV9 and TRBJ1-1; TRBD1 agrees at 8 bases. The junction had 3 bases not matched to a gene; V was cut back by 3 bases and J by 2 bases. Germline V gives CDR1 SGDLS, CDR2 YYNGEE. The CDR3 covers 14 residues. The CDR3 DNA reads as TGTGCCAGCAGCGGTGGACAGGGAAACACTGAAGCTTTCTTT. Its translation: CASSGGQGNTEAFF.